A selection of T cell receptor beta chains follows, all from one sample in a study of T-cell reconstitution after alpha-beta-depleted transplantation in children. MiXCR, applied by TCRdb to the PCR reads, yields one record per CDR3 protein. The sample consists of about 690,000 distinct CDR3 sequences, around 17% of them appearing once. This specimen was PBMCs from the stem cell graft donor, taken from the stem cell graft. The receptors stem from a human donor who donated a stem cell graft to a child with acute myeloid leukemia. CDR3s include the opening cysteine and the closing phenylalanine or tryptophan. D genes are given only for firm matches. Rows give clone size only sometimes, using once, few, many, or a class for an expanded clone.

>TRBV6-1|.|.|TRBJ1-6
CASSPGAAANSPLHF
TGTGCCAGCAGCCCCGGGGCAGCGGCTAATTCACCCCTCCACTTT
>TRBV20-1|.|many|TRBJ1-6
CSASAGGRNSPLHF
TGCAGTGCTAGTGCGGGCGGGAGGAATTCACCCCTCCACTTT
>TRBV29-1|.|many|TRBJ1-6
CSDREHSPLHF
TGCAGCGATAGGGAGCATTCACCCCTCCACTTT
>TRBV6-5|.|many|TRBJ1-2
CASSYSATGADGYTF
TGTGCCAGCAGTTACTCGGCGACGGGGGCAGATGGCTACACCTTC
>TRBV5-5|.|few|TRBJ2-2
CASSSPGHRGGELFF
TGTGCCAGCAGCTCCCCGGGACACAGAGGCGGGGAGCTGTTTTTT
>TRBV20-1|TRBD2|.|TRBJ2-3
CSVPPGGATTDTQYF
TGCAGTGTCCCCCCGGGGGGGGCGACGACAGATACGCAGTATTTT
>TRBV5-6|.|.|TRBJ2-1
CASSFPGVEQFF
TGTGCCAGCAGCTTCCCAGGGGTTGAGCAGTTCTTC
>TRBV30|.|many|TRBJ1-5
CAWSVSYNQPQHF
TGTGCCTGGAGTGTGAGCTACAATCAGCCCCAGCATTTT
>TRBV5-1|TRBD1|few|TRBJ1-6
CASSLDGGQGARALHF
TGCGCCAGCAGCTTGGACGGGGGACAGGGGGCGCGGGCCCTCCACTTT
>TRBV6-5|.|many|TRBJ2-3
CASSYPDPDTQYF
TGTGCCAGCAGTTACCCGGACCCAGATACGCAGTATTTT
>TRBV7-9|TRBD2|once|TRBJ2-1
CALTGTSRTYNEQFF
TGTGCCCTAACTGGGACTAGCAGAACCTACAATGAGCAGTTCTTC
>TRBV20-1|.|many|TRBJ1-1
CSARVLGSEAFF
TGCAGTGCTAGAGTTCTAGGGAGTGAAGCTTTCTTT
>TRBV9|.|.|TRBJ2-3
CASSPGGEITDTQYF
TGTGCCAGCAGCCCTGGCGGGGAGATTACAGATACGCAGTATTTT
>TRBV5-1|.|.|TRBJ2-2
CASSADSYTGELFF
TGCGCCAGCAGCGCGGACAGCTACACCGGGGAGCTGTTTTTT
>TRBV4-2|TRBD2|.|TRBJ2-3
CASSQARGGGADTQYF
TGTGCCAGCAGCCAAGCTCGCGGGGGGGGCGCAGATACGCAGTATTTT
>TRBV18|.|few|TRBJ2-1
CASSPGRQDNEQFF
TGTGCCAGCTCACCAGGGCGACAGGACAATGAGCAGTTCTTC
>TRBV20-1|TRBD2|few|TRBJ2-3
CSARGGEGTDTQYF
TGCAGTGCTAGGGGTGGGGAGGGGACAGATACGCAGTATTTT
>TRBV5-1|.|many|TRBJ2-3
CASSLEPGGSTDTQYF
TGCGCCAGCAGCTTGGAGCCGGGGGGCTCGACAGATACGCAGTATTTT
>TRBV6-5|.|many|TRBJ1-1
CASSYSIGGYTEAFF
TGTGCCAGCAGTTACTCGATAGGGGGGTACACTGAAGCTTTCTTT
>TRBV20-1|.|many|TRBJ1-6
CSAWERTSNSPLHF
TGCAGTGCTTGGGAAAGGACCTCAAATTCACCCCTCCACTTT
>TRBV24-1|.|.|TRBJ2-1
CATAAAATYNEQFF
TGTGCCACCGCCGCGGCAGCGACCTACAATGAGCAGTTCTTC
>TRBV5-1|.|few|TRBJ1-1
CASAPGHINMNTEAFF
TGCGCCAGTGCTCCGGGACACATCAATATGAACACTGAAGCTTTCTTT
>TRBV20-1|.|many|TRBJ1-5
CSALDGPLDQPQHF
TGCAGTGCTTTGGACGGCCCCTTAGATCAGCCCCAGCATTTT
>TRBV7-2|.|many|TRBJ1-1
CASSLLQMNTEAFF
TGTGCCAGCAGCTTGCTTCAGATGAACACTGAAGCTTTCTTT
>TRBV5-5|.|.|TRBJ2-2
CASSTGLDGELFF
TGTGCCAGCAGCACCGGACTCGACGGGGAGCTGTTTTTT
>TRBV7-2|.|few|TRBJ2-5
CASSLAAPARAETQYF
TGTGCCAGCAGCTTAGCGGCCCCTGCTAGGGCAGAGACCCAGTACTTC
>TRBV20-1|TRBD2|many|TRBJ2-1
CSARSLAGHYNEQFF
TGCAGTGCTCGTTCCCTAGCGGGGCACTACAATGAGCAGTTCTTC
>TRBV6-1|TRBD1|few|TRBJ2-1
CASTLVGGAGLEQFF
TGTGCCAGCACCTTAGTAGGGGGCGCAGGTCTTGAGCAGTTCTTC
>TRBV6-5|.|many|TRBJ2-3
CASSYSEAATDTQYF
TGTGCCAGCAGTTACTCCGAGGCCGCCACAGATACGCAGTATTTT
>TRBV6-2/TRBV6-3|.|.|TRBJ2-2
CASSYVTFGELFF
TGTGCCAGCAGTTATGTTACCTTCGGGGAGCTGTTTTTT
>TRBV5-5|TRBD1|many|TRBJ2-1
CASRTTGTGVNEQFF
TGTGCCAGCAGAACTACTGGGACAGGTGTGAATGAGCAGTTCTTC